Below, one T cell receptor beta chain is given with its context. Trimming removed 4 bases from V and 6 bases from J, with 10 bases in between. Germline lookup yields CDR1 SGHDT and CDR2 YYEEEE. The CDR3 is made up of 13 amino acids. Primers for the PCR totalled 60 Vbeta and 13 Jbeta. Profiling relied on immunoSEQ multiplex PCR, and the TCRdb table lists in-frame clones only, not all of them. Among over 80,000 clones listed, 81% were seen once. The sample comes from a study of cytomegalovirus exposure and HLA in healthy donors. This clonotype was obtained from a middle-aged man in good health and CMV-seropositive. The chain couples TRBV5-6 to TRBJ2-2; D not certain. Sequencing input: PBMCs. This CDR3 is CASSPLRSGELFF. DNA for the CDR3: TGTGCCAGCAGCCCCTTGAGGTCCGGGGAGCTGTTTTTT.